The TCR beta chain described here comes from a study of Ad26.COV2.S vaccination and SARS-CoV-2 variants (dated by TCRdb to about 2021). Regarding the research as a whole: Donors in the vaccine arm were drawn from COV1001, a multicentre, randomized, double-blind, placebo-controlled phase I-IIa trial testing Ad26.COV2.S in healthy adults. The specificity and breadth of SARS-CoV-2-reactive T cell receptors after Ad26.COV2.S vaccination were assessed by TCRbeta repertoire sequencing. A total of 32 samples were included in the TCR-sequenced set, comprising about 20 Ad26.COV2.S vaccine recipients, 5 placebo recipients and 8 SARS-CoV-2 convalescent individuals. Trial participants were randomized into five groups of five: low-dose or high-dose Ad26.COV2.S given once or twice, or placebo on both occasions. Ad26.COV2.S was given intramuscularly at 5x10^10 or 1x10^11 viral particles, as a single shot or as two shots 56 days apart. Blinding of investigators to trial group allocation was maintained during experiments and outcome assessment.

Spanning cysteine to phenylalanine, the CDR3 consists of 12 amino acids. CDR3 DNA is the only sequence kept; it has 36 bases, read in frame from the first base. V is shortened by 5 bases, J by 4 bases, and the region joining them spans 6 bases. The germline V gene gives CDR1 as SGHTA and CDR2 as FQGNSA. Taken with the paper, the label for treatment or condition translates to: approximately 18 received Ad26.COV2.S at low or high dose, single or two shots; about 5 received placebo; per-sample allocation not given. Repertoires of vaccine and placebo recipients were sequenced from samples taken on day 63 after the first injection. Between 29 July and 7 August 2020, Cohort 1b enrolled about 27 adults aged 18-55 years at one site in Boston, USA. Ad26.COV2.S was a replication-incompetent adenovirus type 26 vector expressing a prefusion-stabilized SARS-CoV-2 spike protein from the original Wuhan strain.

Here is what the overall study found, with its caveats: The authors noted that total T cell responses may have been underestimated by the TCR breadth and depth analyses. Vaccine and placebo recipients had similar non-spike TCR breadth, a finding consistent with the vaccine containing only spike. Ad26.COV2.S recipients had higher spike-specific TCR breadth than placebo recipients (P = 0.0014). After vaccination, substantial breadth of spike-specific CD8+ and CD4+ T cell responses was reported. The study was not powered for comparison of responses between vaccine doses or regimens.

Turning to this clone: This receptor's antigen is unknown. Base qualities are not at hand, and no much larger clone is one base apart.

The immunoSEQ Assay was the method used to sequence TCRbeta CDR3 regions. After extraction, genomic DNA underwent amplification by bias-controlled multiplex PCR, followed by high-throughput sequencing. In the original analysis: Collapsing and filtering of sequences were performed to quantify the absolute abundance of each unique TCRbeta CDR3 region. T cell fraction was estimated by normalizing TCRbeta template counts to usable DNA, with usable DNA measured through amplification of reference genes found in all nucleated cells. Repertoire TCRs were annotated as SARS-CoV-2-specific by exact matching of V gene, CDR3 amino acid sequence and J gene to a known reactive TCR set. The reference SARS-CoV-2 TCR set came from MIRA and was filtered for enrichment in COVID-19-positive ImmuneCODE repertoires, removing public or cross-reactive TCRs. Drawing on the MIRA antigens, annotated TCRs were analysed further at the level of specific ORF or position within ORF. Depth was the summed frequency of annotated unique rearrangements, while breadth was defined as annotated unique rearrangements over total unique productive rearrangements. Two-sided Wilcoxon rank-sum tests were applied when comparing TCR breadth between groups. This is the immuneACCESS table as TCRdb keeps it, with only in-frame sequences that have V and J called. A part of the clones is gone; compared with another copy, unresolved V genes explain less than half, and the rest is unexplained. D and trimming come from the DNA, and the V and J calls and clone size come from that table. The sample yields roughly 410,000 clones; 83% were counted once. The top ten hold almost 7.5% of the sample.

The chain links TRBV7-2 with TRBJ1-5, with a weak D call of TRBD1 (5 bases match). The TCR was taken from a person aged 18-65 years who received the Ad26.COV2.S COVID-19 vaccine or a placebo. The starting material was peripheral blood, obtained in a trial of Ad26.COV2.S vaccine versus placebo. The DNA is as follows: TGTGCCAGCAGCCCAGGGAATCAGCCCCAGCATTTT. Its coded protein is CASSPGNQPQHF.